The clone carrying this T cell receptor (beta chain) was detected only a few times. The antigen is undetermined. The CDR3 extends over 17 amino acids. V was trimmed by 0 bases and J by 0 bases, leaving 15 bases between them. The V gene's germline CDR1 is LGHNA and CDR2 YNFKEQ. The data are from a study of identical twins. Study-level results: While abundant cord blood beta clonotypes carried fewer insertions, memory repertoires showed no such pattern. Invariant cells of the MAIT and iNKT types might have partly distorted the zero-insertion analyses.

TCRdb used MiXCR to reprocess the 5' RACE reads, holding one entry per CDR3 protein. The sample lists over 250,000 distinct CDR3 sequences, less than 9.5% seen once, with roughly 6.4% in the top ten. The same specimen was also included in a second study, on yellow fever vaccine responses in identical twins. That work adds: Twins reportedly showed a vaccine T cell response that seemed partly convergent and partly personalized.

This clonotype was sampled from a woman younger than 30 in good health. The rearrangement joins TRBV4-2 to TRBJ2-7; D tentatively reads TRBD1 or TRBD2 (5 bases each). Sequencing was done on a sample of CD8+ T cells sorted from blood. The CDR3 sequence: CASSQEWDLYDSYEQYF. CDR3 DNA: TGTGCCAGCAGCCAAGAATGGGACCTCTATGACTCCTACGAGCAGTACTTC.